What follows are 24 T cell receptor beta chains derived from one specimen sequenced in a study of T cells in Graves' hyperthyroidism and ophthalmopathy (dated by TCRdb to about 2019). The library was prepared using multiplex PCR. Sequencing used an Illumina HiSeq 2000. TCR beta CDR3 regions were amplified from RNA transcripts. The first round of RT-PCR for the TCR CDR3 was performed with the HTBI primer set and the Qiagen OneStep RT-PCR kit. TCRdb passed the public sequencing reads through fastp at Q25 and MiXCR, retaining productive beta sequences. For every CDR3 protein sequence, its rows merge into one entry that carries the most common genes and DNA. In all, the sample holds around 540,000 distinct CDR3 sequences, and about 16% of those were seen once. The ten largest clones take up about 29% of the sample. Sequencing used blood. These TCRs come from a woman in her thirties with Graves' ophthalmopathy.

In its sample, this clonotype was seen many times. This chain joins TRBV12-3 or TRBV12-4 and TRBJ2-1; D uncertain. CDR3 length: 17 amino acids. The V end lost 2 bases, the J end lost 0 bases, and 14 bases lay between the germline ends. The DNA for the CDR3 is TGTGCCAGCAGTTTAATGGTCGCGGAGAACTCCTACAATGAGCAGTTCTTC. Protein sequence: CASSLMVAENSYNEQFF.

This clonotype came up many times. The CDR3 region has the DNA TGTGCCAGCAACAACAGGGGCGGGAACACCGGGGAGCTGTTTTTT. This translates into CASNNRGGNTGELFF. The chain couples TRBV9 to TRBJ2-2, with 7 nucleotides matching TRBD1. The germline V gene encodes CDR1 SGDLS and CDR2 YYNGEE. The V gene end was trimmed by 6 bases and the J gene end by 1 base; junction bases not matched to a gene: 6. The CDR3 contains 15 residues.

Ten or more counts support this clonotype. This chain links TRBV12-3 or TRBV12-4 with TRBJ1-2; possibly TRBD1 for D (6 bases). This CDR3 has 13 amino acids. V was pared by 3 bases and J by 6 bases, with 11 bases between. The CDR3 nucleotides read TGTGCCAGCAGTTTCCTACAGGGCCATGGCTACACCTTC. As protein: CASSFLQGHGYTF.

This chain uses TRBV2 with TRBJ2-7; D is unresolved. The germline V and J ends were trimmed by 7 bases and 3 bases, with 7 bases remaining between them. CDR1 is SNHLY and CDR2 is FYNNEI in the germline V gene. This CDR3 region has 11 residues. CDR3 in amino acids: CASTTLYEQYF. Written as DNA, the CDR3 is TGTGCCAGCACGACTCTCTACGAGCAGTACTTC.

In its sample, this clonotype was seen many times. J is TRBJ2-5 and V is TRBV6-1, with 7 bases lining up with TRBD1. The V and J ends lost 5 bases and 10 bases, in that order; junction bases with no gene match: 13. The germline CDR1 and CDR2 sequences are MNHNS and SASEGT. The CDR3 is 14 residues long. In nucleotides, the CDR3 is TGTGCCAGCAGTAAAGGGACAGATATGTTGGACCAGTACTTC. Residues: CASSKGTDMLDQYF.

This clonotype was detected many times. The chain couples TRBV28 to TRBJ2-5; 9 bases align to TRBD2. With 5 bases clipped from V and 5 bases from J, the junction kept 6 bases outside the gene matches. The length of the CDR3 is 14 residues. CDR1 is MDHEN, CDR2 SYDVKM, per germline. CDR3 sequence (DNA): TGTGCCAGCAGTCGAGGACTAGCGCGGGAGACCCAGTACTTC. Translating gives CASSRGLARETQYF.

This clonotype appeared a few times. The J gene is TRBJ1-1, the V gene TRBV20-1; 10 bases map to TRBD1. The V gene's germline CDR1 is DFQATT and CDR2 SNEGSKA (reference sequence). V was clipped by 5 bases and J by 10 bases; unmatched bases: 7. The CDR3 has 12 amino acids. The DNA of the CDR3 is TGCAGTGCTGGGACAGGGGCTAAAGGAGCTTTCTTT. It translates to CSAGTGAKGAFF.

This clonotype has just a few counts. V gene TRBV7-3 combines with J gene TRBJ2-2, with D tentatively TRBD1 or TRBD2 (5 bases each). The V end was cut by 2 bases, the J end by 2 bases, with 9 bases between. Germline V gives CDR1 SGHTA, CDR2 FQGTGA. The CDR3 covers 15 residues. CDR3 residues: CASSLEGPNTGELFF. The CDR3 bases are TGTGCCAGCAGCTTAGAGGGGCCCAACACCGGGGAGCTGTTTTTT.

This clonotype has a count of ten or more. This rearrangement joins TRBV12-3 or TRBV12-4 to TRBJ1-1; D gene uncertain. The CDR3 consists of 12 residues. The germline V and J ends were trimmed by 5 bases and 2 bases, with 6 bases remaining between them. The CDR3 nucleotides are TGTGCCAGCAGTGTATTTAACACTGAAGCTTTCTTT. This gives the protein CASSVFNTEAFF.

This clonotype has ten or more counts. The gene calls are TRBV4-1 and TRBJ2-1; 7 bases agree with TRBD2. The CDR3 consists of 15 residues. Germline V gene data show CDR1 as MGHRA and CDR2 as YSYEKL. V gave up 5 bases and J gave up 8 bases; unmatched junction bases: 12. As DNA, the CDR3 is TGCGCCAGCAGCTTGGATGGGACTATCCCGGATGAGCAGTTCTTC. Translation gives CASSLDGTIPDEQFF.

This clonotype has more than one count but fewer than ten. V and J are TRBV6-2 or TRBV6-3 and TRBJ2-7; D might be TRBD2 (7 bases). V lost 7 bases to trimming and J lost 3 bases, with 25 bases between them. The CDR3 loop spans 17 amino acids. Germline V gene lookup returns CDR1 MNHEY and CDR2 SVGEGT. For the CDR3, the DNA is TGTGCCAGCAACAGGGTAGGGAGGGGCCGCCGAGACTACGAGCAGTACTTC. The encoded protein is CASNRVGRGRRDYEQYF.

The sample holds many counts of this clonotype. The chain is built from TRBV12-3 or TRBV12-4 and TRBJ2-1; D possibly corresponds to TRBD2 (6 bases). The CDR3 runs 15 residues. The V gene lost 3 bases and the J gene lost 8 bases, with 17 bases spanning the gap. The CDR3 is CASSFQASVIDEQFF. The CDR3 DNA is TGTGCCAGCAGTTTTCAGGCTAGCGTAATCGATGAGCAGTTCTTC.

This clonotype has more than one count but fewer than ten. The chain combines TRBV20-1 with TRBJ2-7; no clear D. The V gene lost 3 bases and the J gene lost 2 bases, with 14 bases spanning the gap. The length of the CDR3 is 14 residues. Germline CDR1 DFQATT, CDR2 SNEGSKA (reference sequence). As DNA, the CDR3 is TGCAGTGCTAGCTCTGCCGGGCCTACCTACGAGCAGTACTTC. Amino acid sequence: CSASSAGPTYEQYF.

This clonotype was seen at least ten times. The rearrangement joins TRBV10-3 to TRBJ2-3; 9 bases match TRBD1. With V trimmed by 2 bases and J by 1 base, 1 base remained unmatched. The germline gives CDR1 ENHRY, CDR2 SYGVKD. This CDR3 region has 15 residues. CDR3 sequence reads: CAISEGTGRTDTQYF. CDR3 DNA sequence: TGTGCCATCAGTGAGGGGACAGGGCGCACAGATACGCAGTATTTT.

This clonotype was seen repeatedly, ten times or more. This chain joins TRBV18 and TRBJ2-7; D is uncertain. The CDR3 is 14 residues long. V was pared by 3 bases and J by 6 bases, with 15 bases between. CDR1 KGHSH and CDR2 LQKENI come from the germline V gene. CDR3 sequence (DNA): TGTGCCAGCTCACCCCACGTTCTAAGCCGCGAGCAGTACTTC. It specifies CASSPHVLSREQYF.

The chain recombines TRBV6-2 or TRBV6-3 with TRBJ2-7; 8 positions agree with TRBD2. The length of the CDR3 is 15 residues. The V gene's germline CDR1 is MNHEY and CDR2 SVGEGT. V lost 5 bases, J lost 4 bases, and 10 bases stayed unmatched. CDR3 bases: TGTGCCAGCAGTACCAAAGCGGGAGAGGGATACGAGCAGTACTTC. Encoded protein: CASSTKAGEGYEQYF.

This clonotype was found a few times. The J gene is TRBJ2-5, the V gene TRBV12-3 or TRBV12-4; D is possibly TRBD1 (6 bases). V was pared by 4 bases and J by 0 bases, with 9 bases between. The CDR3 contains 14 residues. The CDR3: CASSYQGHQETQYF. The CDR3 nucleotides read TGTGCCAGCAGTTATCAGGGGCACCAAGAGACCCAGTACTTC.

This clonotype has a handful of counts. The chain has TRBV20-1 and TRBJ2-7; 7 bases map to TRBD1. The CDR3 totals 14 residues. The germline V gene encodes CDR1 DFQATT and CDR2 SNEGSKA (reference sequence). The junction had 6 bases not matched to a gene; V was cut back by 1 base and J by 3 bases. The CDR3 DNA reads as TGCAGTGCTAGAGTTGAACAGGGGTTCTACGAGCAGTACTTC. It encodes CSARVEQGFYEQYF.

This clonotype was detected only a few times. In DNA form, the CDR3 reads TGTGCCAGCAGTTCGGACAGGGGAGGAGAAGGGGCCAACGTCCTGACTTTC. It specifies CASSSDRGGEGANVLTF. This chain connects TRBV28 to TRBJ2-6, with 9 bases identical to TRBD1. This CDR3 has 17 residues. CDR1 is MDHEN and CDR2 is SYDVKM in the germline V gene. With 4 bases clipped from V and 4 bases from J, the junction kept 8 bases outside the gene matches.

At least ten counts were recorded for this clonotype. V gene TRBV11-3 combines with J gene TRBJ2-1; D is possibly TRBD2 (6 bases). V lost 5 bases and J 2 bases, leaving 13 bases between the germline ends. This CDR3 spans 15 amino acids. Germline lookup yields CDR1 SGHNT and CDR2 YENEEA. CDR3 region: CASSHSGGAYNEQFF. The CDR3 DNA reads TGTGCCAGCAGCCATAGCGGAGGAGCCTACAATGAGCAGTTCTTC.

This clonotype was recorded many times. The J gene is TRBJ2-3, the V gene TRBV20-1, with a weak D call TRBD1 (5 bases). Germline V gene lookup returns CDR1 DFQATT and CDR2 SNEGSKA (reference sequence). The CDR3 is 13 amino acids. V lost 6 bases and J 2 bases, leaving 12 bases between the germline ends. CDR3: CSARRGLTDTQYF. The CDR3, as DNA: TGCAGTGCAAGAAGGGGCCTCACAGATACGCAGTATTTT.

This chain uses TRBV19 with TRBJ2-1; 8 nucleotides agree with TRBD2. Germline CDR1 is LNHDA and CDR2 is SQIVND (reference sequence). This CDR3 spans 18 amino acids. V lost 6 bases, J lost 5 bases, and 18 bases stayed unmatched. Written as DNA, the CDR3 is TGTGCCAGTAGCATTTTCGCCGAAAGTCCGGGAGGGAACAATGAGCAGTTCTTC. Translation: CASSIFAESPGGNNEQFF. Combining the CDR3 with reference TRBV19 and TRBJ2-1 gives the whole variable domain DGGITQSPKYLFRKEGQNVTLSCEQNLNHDAMYWYRQDPGQGLRLIYYSQIVNDFQKGDIAEGYSVSREKKESFPLTVTSAQKNPTAFYLCASSIFAESPGGNNEQFFGPGTRLTVL.

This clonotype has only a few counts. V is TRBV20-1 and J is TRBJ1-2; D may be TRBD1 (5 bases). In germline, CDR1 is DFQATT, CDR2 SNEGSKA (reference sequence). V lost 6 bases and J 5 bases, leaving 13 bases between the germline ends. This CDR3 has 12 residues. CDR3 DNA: TGCAGTGCCGACCGGGGGTTTTATGGCTACACCTTC. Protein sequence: CSADRGFYGYTF.

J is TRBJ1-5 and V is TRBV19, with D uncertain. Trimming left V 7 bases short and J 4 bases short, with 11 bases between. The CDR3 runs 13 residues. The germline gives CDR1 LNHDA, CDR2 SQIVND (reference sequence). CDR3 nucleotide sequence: TGTGCCAGTAACCCAGGACTGAATCAGCCCCAGCATTTT. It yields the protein CASNPGLNQPQHF. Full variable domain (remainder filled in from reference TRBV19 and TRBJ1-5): DGGITQSPKYLFRKEGQNVTLSCEQNLNHDAMYWYRQDPGQGLRLIYYSQIVNDFQKGDIAEGYSVSREKKESFPLTVTSAQKNPTAFYLCASNPGLNQPQHFGDGTRLSIL.